The 17 T cell receptor beta chains reported below all come from one sample, sequenced in a study of cytomegalovirus exposure and HLA in healthy donors. Vbeta (60) and Jbeta (13) primers were used in the PCR. The assay was immunoSEQ multiplex PCR, and TCRdb's table has in-frame clones only and misses some. Of 200,000 to 300,000 clones in the sample, 84% are singletons; the top ten hold 2%. The source material was PBMCs. The receptors shown here come from a woman between 35 and 50 years old in good health and CMV-seropositive.

The chain recombines TRBV7-8 with TRBJ1-4, with D possibly TRBD1 on 5 matching bases. Trimming left V 1 base short and J 4 bases short, with 13 bases between. The germline V gene has CDR1 SGHVS and CDR2 FQNEAQ. The CDR3 runs to 16 residues. CDR3 DNA sequence: TGTGCCAGCAGCTTAGGGACCACAGGTCATAATGAAAAACTGTTTTTT. It encodes CASSLGTTGHNEKLFF.

Here the CDR3 reads CASSLEGFGNTEAFF. The CDR3 DNA sequence: TGTGCCAGCAGCTTAGAGGGGTTCGGAAACACTGAAGCTTTCTTT. The chain carries TRBV7-9 and TRBJ1-1; D perhaps matches TRBD1 (5 bases). CDR1 is SEHNR, CDR2 FQNEAQ, per germline (reference sequence). The CDR3 covers 15 residues. Trimming shortened V by 1 base and J by 2 bases, and 11 bases separated the two germline ends.

The V gene is TRBV9, the J gene TRBJ2-7, with TRBD2 matching 13 bases. This CDR3 region has 16 residues. V lost 4 bases and J lost 2; bases outside the gene matches: 6. Germline V gives CDR1 SGDLS, CDR2 YYNGEE. The CDR3 nucleotides are TGTGCCAGCAGCCCCACGGGGACTAGCGGGGCCTACGAGCAGTACTTC. As protein: CASSPTGTSGAYEQYF.

V is TRBV7-2 and J is TRBJ1-6; no clear D gene. CDR1 is SGHTA, CDR2 FQGNSA, per germline. The CDR3 contains 12 residues. V was trimmed by 1 base and J by 15 bases, leaving 10 bases between them. Here the CDR3 reads CASSLVPPLLHF. Written as DNA, the CDR3 is TGTGCCAGCAGCTTAGTCCCCCCTCTCCTCCACTTT.

This chain joins TRBV6-5 and TRBJ2-5; D might be TRBD2 (5 bases). V gave up 5 bases and J gave up 7 bases, with 8 bases separating them. The germline V gene has CDR1 MNHEY and CDR2 SVGAGI. This CDR3 is 11 amino acids long. The CDR3 spells CASSGLATQYF. The CDR3 nucleotides are TGTGCCAGCAGTGGACTGGCGACCCAGTACTTC.

This chain joins TRBV5-1 and TRBJ1-1, with 8 positions matching TRBD1. The germline CDR1 and CDR2 sequences are SGHRS and YFSETQ. The CDR3 contains 15 residues. Trimming took 0 bases from V and 3 from J; bases not matched to a gene: 4. The CDR3 protein is CASSLGQGMDTEAFF. The CDR3 DNA reads as TGCGCCAGCAGCTTGGGACAGGGGATGGACACTGAAGCTTTCTTT.

This chain links TRBV2 with TRBJ2-2, with D possibly TRBD1 on 5 matching bases. With 4 bases removed from V and 5 bases from J, the gap between germline ends came to 14 bases. The CDR3 is 15 residues long. The V gene's germline CDR1 is SNHLY and CDR2 FYNNEI. This CDR3 reads CASSGVRGLTGELFF. CDR3 DNA sequence: TGTGCCAGCAGTGGAGTTAGGGGTTTAACCGGGGAGCTGTTTTTT.

V is TRBV7-9 and J is TRBJ2-3, with 8 bases lining up with TRBD1. CDR1 and CDR2 (germline): SEHNR, FQNEAQ (reference sequence). The V gene end was trimmed by 5 bases and the J gene end by 11 bases; junction bases not matched to a gene: 6. The CDR3 loop spans 12 amino acids. Here the CDR3 DNA reads TGTGCCAGCAGCCCCGGACAGGGAAGGCAGTATTTT. Encoded protein: CASSPGQGRQYF.

Note on this clone: Other DNA variants within this sample encode the same CDR3. The chain couples TRBV2 to TRBJ2-7; D not resolved. The CDR3 consists of 12 residues. V was pared by 5 bases and J by 0 bases, with 5 bases between. Looked up from germline, CDR1 is SNHLY and CDR2 is FYNNEI. The CDR3 DNA is TGTGCCAGCAGTTCTAGCTCCTACGAGCAGTACTTC. It specifies CASSSSSYEQYF.

The gene calls are TRBV6-5 and TRBJ2-7, with 9 bases fitting TRBD1. This CDR3 contains 16 residues. The germline gives CDR1 MNHEY, CDR2 SVGAGI. Losses at the gene ends were 4 bases for V and 4 bases for J; bases not matched to a gene: 11. The CDR3 DNA sequence: TGTGCCAGCAGTTCAAACGGACAGGGGAGGCCTTACGAGCAGTACTTC. Translated, it gives CASSSNGQGRPYEQYF.

The rearrangement joins TRBV28 to TRBJ1-1; 7 nucleotides agree with TRBD1. The CDR3 length is 13 residues. Germline values: CDR1 MDHEN, CDR2 SYDVKM. V shed 5 bases, J shed 3 bases, and the junction held 3 bases outside the gene matches. In DNA form, the CDR3 reads TGTGCCAGCAGTACTGACAGGGACACTGAAGCTTTCTTT. Translation: CASSTDRDTEAFF.

The chain is built from TRBV5-1 and TRBJ2-1, with 8 nucleotides matching TRBD2. The V segment lost 3 bases and the J segment 4 bases; nucleotides outside the gene matches: 9. The germline CDR1 and CDR2 sequences are SGHRS and YFSETQ. There are 16 residues in the CDR3. The CDR3 region is CASSSNSGNVYNEQFF. CDR3 DNA sequence: TGCGCCAGCAGCTCAAATAGCGGGAATGTGTACAATGAGCAGTTCTTC.

The gene calls are TRBV10-3 and TRBJ2-2; D is possibly TRBD2 (6 bases). The CDR3 has 14 residues. Trimming removed 9 bases at V and 1 base at J, with 12 bases between. Germline CDR1 and CDR2: ENHRY and SYGVKD. The CDR3 region is CAIIADLNTGELFF. The CDR3 nucleotides are TGTGCCATTATAGCGGATCTGAACACCGGGGAGCTGTTTTTT.

Comment on this clone: In the same sample, other DNA sequences code for this CDR3. The rearrangement uses TRBV27 and TRBJ1-2; 10 bases match TRBD1. Germline V gene data show CDR1 as MNHEY and CDR2 as SMNVEV (reference sequence). Unmatched junction bases numbered 1, after V lost 5 bases and J lost 4 bases. The CDR3 extends over 13 amino acids. CDR3 residues: CASSRDRGYGYTF. CDR3 sequence (DNA): TGTGCCAGCAGTCGGGACAGGGGCTATGGCTACACCTTC.

This sequence joins TRBV27 and TRBJ2-7; D not certain. CDR1 and CDR2 (germline): MNHEY, SMNVEV (reference sequence). CDR3 length: 13 residues. The germline V and J ends were trimmed by 4 bases and 7 bases, with 14 bases remaining between them. CDR3 in DNA: TGTGCCAGCAGTTCCCTGAGCAGAGGTGAGCAGTACTTC. It specifies CASSSLSRGEQYF.

The chain has TRBV19 and TRBJ1-2, with TRBD1 matching over 8 bases. This CDR3 spans 13 amino acids. Germline values: CDR1 LNHDA, CDR2 SQIVND (reference sequence). The ends lost 9 bases at V and 4 bases at J; junction bases unmatched: 7. CDR3 in DNA: TGTGCCAGCCGACAGGGGAATTCCTATGGCTACACCTTC. Translating gives CASRQGNSYGYTF.

This clone appeared a single time. Here the CDR3 reads CASRERTTGGYGYTF. In DNA form, the CDR3 reads TGTGCCAGCAGGGAGAGAACGACAGGGGGCTATGGCTACACCTTC. This rearrangement joins TRBV6-4 to TRBJ1-2; 9 positions agree with TRBD1. Germline V gene lookup returns CDR1 MRHNA and CDR2 SNTAGT. Germline trimming cut 6 bases from V and 4 bases from J; bases unmatched to any gene: 9. This CDR3 contains 15 residues.